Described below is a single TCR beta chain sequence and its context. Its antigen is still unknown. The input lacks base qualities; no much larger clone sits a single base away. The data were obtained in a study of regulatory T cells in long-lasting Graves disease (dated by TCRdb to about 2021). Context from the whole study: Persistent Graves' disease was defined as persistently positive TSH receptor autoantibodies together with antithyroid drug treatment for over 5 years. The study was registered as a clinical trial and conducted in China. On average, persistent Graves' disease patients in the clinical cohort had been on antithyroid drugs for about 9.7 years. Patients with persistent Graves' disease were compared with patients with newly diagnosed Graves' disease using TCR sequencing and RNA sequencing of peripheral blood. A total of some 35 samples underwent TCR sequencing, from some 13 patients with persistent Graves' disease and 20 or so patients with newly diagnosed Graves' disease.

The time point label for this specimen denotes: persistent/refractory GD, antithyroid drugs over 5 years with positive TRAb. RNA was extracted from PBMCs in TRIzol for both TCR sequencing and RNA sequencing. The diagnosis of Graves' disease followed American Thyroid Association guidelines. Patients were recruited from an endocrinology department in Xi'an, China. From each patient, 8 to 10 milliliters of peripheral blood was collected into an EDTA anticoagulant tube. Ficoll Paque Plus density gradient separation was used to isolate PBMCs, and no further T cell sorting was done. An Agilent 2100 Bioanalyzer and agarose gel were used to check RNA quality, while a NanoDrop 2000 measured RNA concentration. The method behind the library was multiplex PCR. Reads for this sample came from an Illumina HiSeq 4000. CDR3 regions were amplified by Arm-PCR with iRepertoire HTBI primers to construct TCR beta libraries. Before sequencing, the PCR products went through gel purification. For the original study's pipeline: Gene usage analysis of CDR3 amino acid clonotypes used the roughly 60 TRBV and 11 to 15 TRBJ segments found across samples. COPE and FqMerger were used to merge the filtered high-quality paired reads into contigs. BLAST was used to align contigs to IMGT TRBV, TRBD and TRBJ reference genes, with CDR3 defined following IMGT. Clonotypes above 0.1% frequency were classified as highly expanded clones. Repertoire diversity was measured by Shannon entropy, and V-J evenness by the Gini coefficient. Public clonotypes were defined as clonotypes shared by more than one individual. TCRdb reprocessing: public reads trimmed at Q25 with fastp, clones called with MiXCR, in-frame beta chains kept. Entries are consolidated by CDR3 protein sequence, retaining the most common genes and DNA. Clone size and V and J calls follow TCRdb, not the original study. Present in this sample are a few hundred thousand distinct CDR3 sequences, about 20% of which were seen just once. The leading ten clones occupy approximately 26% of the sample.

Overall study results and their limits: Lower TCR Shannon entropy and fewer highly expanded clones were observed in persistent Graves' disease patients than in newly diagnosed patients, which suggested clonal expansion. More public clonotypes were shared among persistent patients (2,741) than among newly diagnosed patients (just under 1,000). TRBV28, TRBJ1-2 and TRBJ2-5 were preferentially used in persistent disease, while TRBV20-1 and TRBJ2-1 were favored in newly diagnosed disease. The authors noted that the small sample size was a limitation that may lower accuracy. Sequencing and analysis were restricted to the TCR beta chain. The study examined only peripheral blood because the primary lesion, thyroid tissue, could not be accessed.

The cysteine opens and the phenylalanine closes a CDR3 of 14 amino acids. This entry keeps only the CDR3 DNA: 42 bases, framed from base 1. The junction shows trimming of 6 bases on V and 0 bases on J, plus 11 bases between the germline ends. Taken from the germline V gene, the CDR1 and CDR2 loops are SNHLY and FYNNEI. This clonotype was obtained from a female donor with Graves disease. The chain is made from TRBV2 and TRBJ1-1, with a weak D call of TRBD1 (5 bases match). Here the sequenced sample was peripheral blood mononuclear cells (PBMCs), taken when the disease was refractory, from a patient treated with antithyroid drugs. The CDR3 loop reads CASSESGLNTEAFF. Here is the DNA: TGTGCCAGCAGCGAGTCAGGGTTGAACACTGAAGCTTTCTTT. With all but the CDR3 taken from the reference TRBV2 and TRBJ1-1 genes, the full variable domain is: EPEVTQTPSHQVTQMGQEVILRCVPISNHLYFYWYRQILGQKVEFLVSFYNNEISEKSEIFDDQFSVERPDGSNFTLKIRSTKLEDSAMYFCASSESGLNTEAFFGQGTRLTVV.